This T cell receptor beta chain was captured by sequencing in a study of CD8 T cells in ankylosing spondylitis. Study-level points and caveats: Relatively scarce in peripheral blood, disease-linked clones were CD8+. Clones tied to disease were said to be significantly enriched in matched ankylosing spondylitis synovial fluid. Earlier work had already found some motif variants in reactive arthritis synovial fluid and blood. A motif of roughly eight highly homologous TCR beta variants was seen as apparently characteristic of ankylosing spondylitis blood.

It was by quantitative 5'-RACE with molecular barcodes that TCR beta libraries were made. TCRdb reanalysed the 5' RACE reads using MiXCR and keeps one entry per CDR3 protein. The sample includes under 850,000 distinct CDR3 sequences, 15% to 20% of them seen just once. Trimming cost V 5 bases and J 2 bases; bases outside gene matches: 6. The CDR3 consists of 15 residues. The germline V gene encodes CDR1 SGHKS and CDR2 YYEKEE (reference sequence). With regard to this clonotype: Its antigen is not identified.

Material for sequencing was blood, either unsorted or a sorted T cell fraction (not recorded which). The chain employs TRBV5-5 and TRBJ2-2; 7 nucleotides agree with TRBD1. The sequence was collected from a male donor with ankylosing spondylitis. As DNA, the CDR3 is TGTGCCAGCAGACAAACAGGGGTTAACACCGGGGAGCTGTTTTTT. It encodes CASRQTGVNTGELFF.